This T cell receptor beta chain emerged from a study of T cells in Graves' hyperthyroidism and ophthalmopathy. Study summary: Blood was drawn when the patient was first diagnosed and still untreated. Notes on the study in general: The authors' 13 V-J model separated ophthalmopathy from stable hyperthyroidism.

Researchers amplified the TCR beta CDR3 regions from RNA transcripts. The TCR CDR3 was amplified in a first-round RT-PCR using the HTBI primer set. One entry per CDR3 protein results from TCRdb running MiXCR on the multiplex PCR reads. Altogether approximately 260,000 distinct CDR3 sequences are present, roughly 15% being singletons, with the ten largest covering 30%. Those patients with uncontrolled infection, other autoimmune disease, pregnancy or lactation were excluded. Ahead of any ophthalmopathy symptoms, the blood sample was obtained at the first diagnosis of hyperthyroidism. Per the germline V gene, CDR1 is LNHDA and CDR2 is SQIVND (reference sequence). CDR3 length: 15 residues. V was clipped by 4 bases and J by 0 bases, with 13 bases between them. In the case of this clonotype: Its specificity is unknown.

Sequenced: blood. The J gene is TRBJ2-7, the V gene TRBV19, with D perhaps matching TRBD1 or TRBD2 (5 bases each). The receptor was isolated from a woman in her forties or fifties with Graves' hyperthyroidism that later progressed to Graves' ophthalmopathy. This CDR3 is CASSTLRDHSYEQYF. The CDR3 DNA reads as TGTGCCAGTAGTACTCTGAGGGACCACTCCTACGAGCAGTACTTC.